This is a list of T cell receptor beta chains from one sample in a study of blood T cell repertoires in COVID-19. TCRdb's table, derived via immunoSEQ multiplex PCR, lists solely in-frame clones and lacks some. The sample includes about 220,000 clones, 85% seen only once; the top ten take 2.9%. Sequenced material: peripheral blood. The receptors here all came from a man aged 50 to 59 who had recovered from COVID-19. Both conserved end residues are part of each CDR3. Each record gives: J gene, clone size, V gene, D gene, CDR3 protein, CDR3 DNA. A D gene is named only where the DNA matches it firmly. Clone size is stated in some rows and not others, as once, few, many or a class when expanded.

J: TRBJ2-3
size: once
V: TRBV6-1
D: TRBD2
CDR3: CASSEGRGAGVRTDTQYF
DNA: TGTGCCAGCAGTGAAGGCCGTGGGGCGGGAGTTCGCACAGATACGCAGTATTTT

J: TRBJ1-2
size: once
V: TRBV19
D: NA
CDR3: CASSIAPQDYTF
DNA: TGTGCCAGTAGTATAGCCCCGCAGGACTACACCTTC

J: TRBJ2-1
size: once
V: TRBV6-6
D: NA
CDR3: CASSYSSKSANEQFF
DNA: TGTGCCAGCAGTTACTCGTCTAAAAGTGCGAATGAGCAGTTCTTC

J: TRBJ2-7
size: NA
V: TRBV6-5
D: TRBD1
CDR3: CASSINRGSYEQYF
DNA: TGTGCCAGCAGTATAAACAGGGGCTCCTACGAGCAGTACTTC

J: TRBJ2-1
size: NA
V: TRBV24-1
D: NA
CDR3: CATSGSSYNEQFF
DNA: TGTGCCACCAGTGGGAGCTCCTACAATGAGCAGTTCTTC

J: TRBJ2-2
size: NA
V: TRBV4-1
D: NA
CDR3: CASSLQGTGELFF
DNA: TGCGCCAGCAGCCTCCAGGGTACCGGGGAGCTGTTTTTT

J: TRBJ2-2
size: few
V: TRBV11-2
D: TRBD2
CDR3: CASSSGGSGRPNTGELFF
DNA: TGTGCCAGCAGCTCCGGGGGAAGCGGGAGACCTAACACCGGGGAGCTGTTTTTT

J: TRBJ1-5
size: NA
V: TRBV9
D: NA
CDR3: CASSVGPGGNQPQHF
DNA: TGTGCCAGCAGCGTAGGACCGGGGGGCAATCAGCCCCAGCATTTT

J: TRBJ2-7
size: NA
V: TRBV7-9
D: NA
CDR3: CASSWGAEQYF
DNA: TGTGCCAGCAGCTGGGGAGCCGAGCAGTACTTC

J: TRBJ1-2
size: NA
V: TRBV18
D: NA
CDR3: CASSLADADYGYTF
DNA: TGTGCCAGCTCCCTGGCGGATGCGGACTATGGCTACACCTTC

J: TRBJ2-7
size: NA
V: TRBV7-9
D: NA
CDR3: CASSPRAYEQYF
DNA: TGTGCCAGCAGCCCGAGGGCCTACGAGCAGTACTTC

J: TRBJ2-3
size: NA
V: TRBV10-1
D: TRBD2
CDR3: CASSGSLAGAADTQYF
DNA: TGCGCCAGCAGTGGGTCTCTAGCGGGAGCGGCAGATACGCAGTATTTT

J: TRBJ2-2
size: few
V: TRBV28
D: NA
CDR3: CASTPHRSGAGELFF
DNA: TGTGCCAGCACCCCTCACCGGTCGGGGGCCGGGGAGCTGTTTTTT

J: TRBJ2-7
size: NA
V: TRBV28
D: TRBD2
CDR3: CASRIAGGPPPYEQYF
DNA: TGTGCCAGCAGGATAGCGGGAGGCCCCCCTCCCTACGAGCAGTACTTC

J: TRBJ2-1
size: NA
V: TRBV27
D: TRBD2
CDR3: CASSHGDRLAGGGDNEQFF
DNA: TGTGCCAGCAGCCACGGGGACAGACTAGCGGGAGGTGGTGATAATGAGCAGTTCTTC

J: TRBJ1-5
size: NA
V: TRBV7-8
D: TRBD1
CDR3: CASSLLVWTGFSNQPQHF
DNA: TGTGCCAGCAGCCTTCTAGTTTGGACAGGGTTCAGCAATCAGCCCCAGCATTTT

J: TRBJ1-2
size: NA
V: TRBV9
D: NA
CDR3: CASSPRDTAYGYTF
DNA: TGTGCCAGCAGCCCCCGGGACACGGCCTATGGCTACACCTTC

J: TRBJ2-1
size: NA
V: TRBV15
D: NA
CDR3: CATSRGPRGDEQFF
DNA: TGTGCCACCAGCAGAGGCCCGCGGGGCGATGAGCAGTTCTTC

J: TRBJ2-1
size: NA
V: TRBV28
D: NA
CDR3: CASSKPGTPINEQFF
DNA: TGTGCCAGCAGTAAACCCGGGACACCCATCAATGAGCAGTTCTTC

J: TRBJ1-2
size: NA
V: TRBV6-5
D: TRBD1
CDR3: CASQLGQGDGYTF
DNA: TGTGCCAGCCAACTCGGACAGGGGGACGGCTACACCTTC

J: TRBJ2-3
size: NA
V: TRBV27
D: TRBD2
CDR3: CASSYGGGPDTQYF
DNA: TGTGCCAGCAGTTACGGGGGGGGACCAGATACGCAGTATTTT

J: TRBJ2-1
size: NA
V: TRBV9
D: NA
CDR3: CASSVSPSHEQFF
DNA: TGTGCCAGCAGCGTCTCCCCGTCTCATGAGCAGTTCTTC